The rows below give T cell receptor beta chains drawn from one sample of a study of blood T cell repertoires in COVID-19. The data were produced by immunoSEQ multiplex PCR, yet TCRdb's version contains in-frame clones alone and is incomplete. The repertoire holds approximately 88,000 clones, with 80% as singletons. Sequencing used peripheral blood. Receptor source: a woman older than 75 with acute or convalescent COVID-19. CDR3s include the opening cysteine and the closing phenylalanine or tryptophan. The order of the fields is V gene, D gene, J gene, clone size, CDR3 protein, CDR3 DNA. D genes are given only for firm matches. Not all rows give a size; the values are once, few, many and, for expanded clones, a class.

TRBV7-3	TRBD2	TRBJ2-1	NA	CASSPQYVAGGPHNEQFF	TGTGCCAGCAGCCCTCAGTACGTAGCGGGGGGCCCCCACAATGAGCAGTTCTTC
TRBV5-5	TRBD1	TRBJ1-3	NA	CASSLAGTGGVGNTIYF	TGTGCCAGCAGCCTCGCCGGGACAGGGGGCGTTGGAAACACCATATATTTT
TRBV9	NA	TRBJ2-5	once	CASTRGRSSSQETQYF	TGTGCCAGCACCAGGGGCCGGTCGTCCTCCCAAGAGACCCAGTACTTC
TRBV10-3	NA	TRBJ2-1	NA	CAISESGRSNEQFF	TGTGCCATCAGTGAGTCGGGCAGATCCAATGAGCAGTTCTTC
TRBV19	NA	TRBJ1-5	few	CASSVGREQPQHF	TGTGCCAGTAGTGTCGGGAGAGAGCAGCCCCAGCATTTT
TRBV7-2	NA	TRBJ1-2	NA	CASSLYETSPYGYTF	TGTGCCAGCAGCTTATATGAGACAAGCCCCTATGGCTACACCTTC
TRBV18	TRBD1	TRBJ1-2	NA	CASSPKRDSYGYTF	TGTGCCAGCTCACCCAAACGGGACAGCTATGGCTACACCTTC
TRBV19	NA	TRBJ2-5	NA	CASSLDLTGHQETQYF	TGTGCCAGTAGTCTCGATTTAACAGGGCACCAAGAGACCCAGTACTTC
TRBV6-5	NA	TRBJ2-7	NA	CASSYSRPPTSYEQYF	TGTGCCAGCAGTTACTCGAGGCCCCCGACTAGTTACGAGCAGTACTTC
TRBV18	TRBD1	TRBJ1-2	NA	CASSPDRVDGYTF	TGTGCCAGCTCACCTGACAGGGTAGATGGCTACACCTTC
TRBV9	TRBD2	TRBJ2-1	NA	CASSARLAGVGNEQFF	TGTGCCAGCAGCGCCCGACTAGCGGGAGTTGGGAATGAGCAGTTCTTC
TRBV2	TRBD1	TRBJ1-4	NA	CASKSETGSEKLFF	TGTGCCAGCAAGAGTGAGACAGGGTCCGAAAAACTGTTTTTT
TRBV11-3	TRBD2	TRBJ2-7	NA	CASSLSGLAGYEQYF	TGTGCCAGCAGCCTCAGCGGGCTAGCGGGATACGAGCAGTACTTC
TRBV2	NA	TRBJ1-2	few	CASSQTGNPNYGYTF	TGTGCCAGCAGTCAAACAGGGAATCCTAACTATGGCTACACCTTC
TRBV7-9	NA	TRBJ2-1	NA	CASSRTGTPYNEQFF	TGTGCCAGCAGCCGAACCGGGACACCTTACAATGAGCAGTTCTTC
TRBV28	TRBD2	TRBJ2-7	NA	CASSSPASGNHEQYF	TGTGCCAGCAGTTCCCCGGCTAGCGGGAACCACGAGCAGTACTTC
TRBV27	TRBD1	TRBJ2-5	NA	CASSLSTGGGETQYF	TGTGCCAGCAGTTTATCGACAGGGGGGGGTGAGACCCAGTACTTC